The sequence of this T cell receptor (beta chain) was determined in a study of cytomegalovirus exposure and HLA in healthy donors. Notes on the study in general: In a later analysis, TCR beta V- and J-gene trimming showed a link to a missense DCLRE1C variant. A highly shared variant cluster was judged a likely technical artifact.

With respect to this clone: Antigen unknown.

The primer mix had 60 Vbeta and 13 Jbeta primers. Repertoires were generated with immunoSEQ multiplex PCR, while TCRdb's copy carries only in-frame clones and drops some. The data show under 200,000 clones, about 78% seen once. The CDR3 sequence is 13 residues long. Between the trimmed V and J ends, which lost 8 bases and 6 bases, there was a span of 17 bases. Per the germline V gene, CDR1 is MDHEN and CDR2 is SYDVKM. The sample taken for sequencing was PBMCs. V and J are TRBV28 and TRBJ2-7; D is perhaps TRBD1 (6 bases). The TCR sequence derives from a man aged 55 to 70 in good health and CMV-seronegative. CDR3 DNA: TGTGCCAGCGGAATAGGGACACTCGTCGAGCAGTACTTC. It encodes CASGIGTLVEQYF.